This T cell receptor (beta chain) was observed in a study of cytomegalovirus exposure and HLA in healthy donors. The donors, nominally healthy at sampling, likely had unrecorded immune exposures. As to this clone: Its antigen is as yet unknown. An end of the junction differs from the germline gene, which may be a read error.

Study-wide results and limits: Confirmation in vitro established that three CMV-associated chains were specific for CMV antigens. Rarity held for most TCR sequences, but there were some public TCRs that occurred in many donors. Further analysis, carried out later, found HLA-associated TCR beta chains more clonally expanded than equally common other chains.

Germline CDR1 reads SSHAT; CDR2 reads FNYEAQ (reference sequence). The CDR3 extends over 14 amino acids. The study ran its PCR with 60 Vbeta and 13 Jbeta primers. Libraries were prepared by immunoSEQ multiplex PCR; TCRdb keeps only in-frame clonotypes and omits some of them. This sample yields fewer than 250,000 clones, of which more than 70% are seen a single time; 1.1% belongs to the top ten. J is TRBJ2-2 and V is TRBV7-7, with a possible D match to TRBD2 (6 bases). Sequences were obtained from PBMCs. This clonotype was obtained from a woman in her thirties or forties in good health and CMV-seronegative. Written as DNA, the CDR3 is TGTGCTAGCAGCCCCGGGACTCCCACCGGGGAGCTGTTTTTT. It yields the protein CASSPGTPTGELFF.